The present TCR beta chain was sequenced within a study of OX40 agonist ivuxolimab in advanced cancers. The study in broad terms: Ivuxolimab was a fully human IgG2 agonistic monoclonal antibody targeting the costimulatory receptor OX40 (CD134). Among the roughly 52 dose-escalation patients, about 20 had hepatocellular carcinoma, 15 or so melanoma, 9 renal cell carcinoma and 9 head and neck cancer. The point of sequencing TCRbeta in the periphery was to test whether ivuxolimab changed TCR sequence diversity and drove clonal T-cell expansion. Partial responses were achieved by three dose-escalation patients, of whom one had hepatocellular carcinoma and two had cutaneous melanoma. The paper reports the monotherapy dose-escalation portion (N = 52 patients) of the phase I ivuxolimab trial. Intravenous ivuxolimab was administered to patients every 2 weeks at six dose levels: 0.01, 0.1, 0.3, 1.5, 3 and 10 mg/kg. In the dose-escalation cohort, 65% to 90% of patients were male, and the mean age was approximately 60 years, with a range of roughly 23 to 85. Patients were allowed to have had prior anti-PD-1, anti-PD-L1 or anti-CTLA-4 therapy, and roughly 40% of the dose-escalation patients had been treated with checkpoint inhibitors. Overall study outcomes, separate from this receptor: After ivuxolimab, more expanded clones were found on average in CD8+ T cells than in CD4+ T cells. At doses of 0.1 to 3.0 mg/kg, clonal expansion of both CD4+ and CD8+ blood T cells was observed from baseline to week 6. Which antigens the clonally expanded peripheral T cells were specific for was not determined. Low levels of normalized T-cell clonal expansion were also shown by some nonresponding patients. In the 0.1-3.0 mg/kg groups, partial responders were among the patients with the lowest normalized peripheral clonal expansion, particularly in CD8+ T cells.

Genomic DNA was extracted from sorted cells for sequencing of the TCRbeta CDR3 region. The immunoSEQ Assay was used to sequence the TCRbeta CDR3 regions. TCRdb mirrors the immuneACCESS table, restricted to in-frame sequences. Some clones are absent from its copies; in checked studies, under half trace to an unresolved V gene, and the reason for the others is unknown. The sample records roughly 70,000 clones, approximately 86% of which are singletons. Approximately 3% of the sample belongs to the ten largest clones. From the cysteine through the phenylalanine, the CDR3 covers 12 amino acids. Only CDR3 DNA remains: 36 bases, in frame from the first base. As encoded in the germline V gene (reference sequence), CDR1 is GTSNPN while CDR2 is SVGIG. Relative to germline, V is 2 bases shorter and J is 12 bases shorter, with 13 bases between their ends. The trial excluded patients who had a history of autoimmune disease or were on systemic immunosuppression. Peripheral blood for TCR sequencing was collected from all dose cohorts at baseline, on cycle 4 day 1, and on cycle 7 day 1. Samples were obtained from an open-label, multicenter, first-in-human phase I dose-escalation trial of ivuxolimab. The trial enrolled adults with locally advanced or metastatic head and neck squamous cell, hepatocellular, melanoma or renal cell carcinoma. Before TCR sequencing, CD4+ T cells and CD8+ T cells from peripheral blood were sorted into separate populations.

Note on this clone: No cognate antigen has been identified for it. One base away there is no much larger clone; base qualities are not given.

This clonotype originated in an adult with an advanced solid tumor such as melanoma, head and neck, liver or kidney cancer. The source was CD4+ or CD8+ T cells sorted from blood, collected in a trial of the OX40 agonist ivuxolimab. The rearranged chain carries TRBV30 and TRBJ1-4; a tentative D match to TRBD1 spans 5 bases. This receptor has the CDR3 CAWSQGRIELFF. In nucleotides, the sequence is TGTGCCTGGAGTCAGGGTAGGATAGAACTGTTTTTT.